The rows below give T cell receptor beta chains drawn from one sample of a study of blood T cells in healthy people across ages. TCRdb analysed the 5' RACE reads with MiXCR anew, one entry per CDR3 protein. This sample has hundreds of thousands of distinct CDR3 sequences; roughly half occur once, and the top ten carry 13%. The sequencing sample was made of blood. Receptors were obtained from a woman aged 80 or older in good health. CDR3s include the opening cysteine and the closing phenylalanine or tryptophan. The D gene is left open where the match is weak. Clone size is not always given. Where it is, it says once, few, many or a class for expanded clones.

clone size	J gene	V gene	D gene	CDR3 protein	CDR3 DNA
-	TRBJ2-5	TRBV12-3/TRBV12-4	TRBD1	CASTRQGETQYF	TGTGCCAGCACCCGACAGGGAGAGACCCAGTACTTC
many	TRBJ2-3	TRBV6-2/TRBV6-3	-	CASTYRAADPTDTQYF	TGTGCCAGCACTTACAGGGCAGCGGACCCCACAGATACGCAGTATTTT
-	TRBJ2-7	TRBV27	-	CASSSNTETQRPYEQYF	TGTGCCAGCAGTTCCAATACCGAGACCCAACGTCCCTACGAGCAGTACTTC
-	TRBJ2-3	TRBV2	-	CASSADQRGTQYF	TGTGCCAGCAGCGCAGACCAACGCGGTACGCAGTATTTT
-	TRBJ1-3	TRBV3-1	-	CASSLRQISGNTIYF	TGTGCCAGCAGCCTAAGACAGATCTCTGGAAACACCATATATTTT
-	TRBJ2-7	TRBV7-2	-	CASSLVGGATYEQYF	TGTGCCAGCAGCTTAGTGGGCGGGGCTACCTACGAGCAGTACTTC
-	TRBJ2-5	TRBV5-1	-	CASYQEFEETQYF	TGCGCCAGCTACCAGGAATTCGAAGAGACCCAGTACTTC
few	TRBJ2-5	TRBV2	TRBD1	CASSRDRGQETQYF	TGTGCCAGCAGCCGGGACAGGGGCCAAGAGACCCAGTACTTC
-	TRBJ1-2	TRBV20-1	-	CSAPTENYGYTF	TGCAGTGCCCCGACAGAGAACTATGGCTACACCTTC
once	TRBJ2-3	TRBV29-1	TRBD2	CSVAGLAESTDTQYF	TGCAGCGTAGCGGGACTAGCGGAAAGCACAGATACGCAGTATTTT
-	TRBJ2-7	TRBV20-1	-	CSARVNSGYEQYF	TGCAGTGCTAGAGTTAACAGTGGGTACGAGCAGTACTTC
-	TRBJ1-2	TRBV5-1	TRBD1	CASSEGQGIGGYTF	TGCGCCAGCAGCGAGGGACAGGGAATCGGTGGCTACACCTTC
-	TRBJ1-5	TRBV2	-	CASSALPNPQHF	TGTGCCAGCAGTGCTCTTCCGAATCCCCAGCATTTT
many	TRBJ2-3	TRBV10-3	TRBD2	CAISVGLAGTDTQYF	TGTGCCATCAGTGTGGGTCTAGCGGGCACAGATACGCAGTATTTT
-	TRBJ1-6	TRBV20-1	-	CSAGAGYNSPLHF	TGCAGTGCGGGCGCGGGGTATAATTCACCCCTCCACTTT
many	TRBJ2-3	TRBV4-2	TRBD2	CASSQVLAGSDTDTQYF	TGTGCCAGCAGCCAAGTATTAGCGGGATCAGACACAGATACGCAGTATTTT
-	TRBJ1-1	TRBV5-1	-	CASSLLQGRTEAFF	TGCGCCAGCAGCTTGCTACAGGGTCGTACTGAAGCTTTCTTT
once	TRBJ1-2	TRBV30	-	CACQTPRGANYGYTF	TGTGCCTGCCAGACCCCCAGGGGCGCTAACTATGGCTACACCTTC
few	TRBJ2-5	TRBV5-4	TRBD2	CASSPGLAGGLATKETQYF	TGTGCCAGCAGCCCGGGACTAGCGGGGGGGCTTGCCACAAAAGAGACCCAGTACTTC
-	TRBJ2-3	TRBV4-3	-	CASSQEAATYTDTQYF	TGCGCCAGCAGCCAAGAGGCAGCTACCTACACAGATACGCAGTATTTT
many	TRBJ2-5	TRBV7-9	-	CASSLGTSGTETQYF	TGTGCCAGCAGCTTGGGTACTAGTGGGACGGAGACCCAGTACTTC
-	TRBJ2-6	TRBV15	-	CATSRDRVTGANVLTF	TGTGCCACCAGCAGAGATCGGGTAACTGGGGCCAACGTCCTGACTTTC
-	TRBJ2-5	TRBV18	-	CASSPSGRQETQYF	TGTGCCAGCTCACCATCGGGGCGTCAAGAGACCCAGTACTTC
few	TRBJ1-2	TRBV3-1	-	CASSQGTFGYTF	TGTGCCAGCAGCCAAGGGACCTTCGGCTACACCTTC
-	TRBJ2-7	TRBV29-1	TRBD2	CSVEGTSGNDEQYF	TGCAGCGTTGAAGGGACTAGCGGGAACGACGAGCAGTACTTC
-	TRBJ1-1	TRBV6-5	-	CASSLGAMNTEAFF	TGTGCCAGCAGTTTGGGCGCTATGAACACTGAAGCTTTCTTT
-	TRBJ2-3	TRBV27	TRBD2	CASRHSGGITDTQYF	TGTGCCAGCAGGCATAGCGGGGGTATCACAGATACGCAGTATTTT
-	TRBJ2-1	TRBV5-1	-	CASSLDQSEVDEQFF	TGCGCCAGCAGCTTGGACCAGAGTGAAGTAGATGAGCAGTTCTTC
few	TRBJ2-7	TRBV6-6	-	CASSHRVGERYF	TGTGCCAGCAGCCACAGGGTTGGCGAGCGGTACTTC
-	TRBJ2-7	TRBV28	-	CASSLPHDSYEQYF	TGTGCCAGCAGTTTACCCCACGACAGTTACGAGCAGTACTTC
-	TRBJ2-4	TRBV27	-	CASSLLGKNEQYF	TGTGCCAGCAGTTTATTGGGAAAGAATGAGCAGTACTTC
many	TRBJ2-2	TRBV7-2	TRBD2	CASSFYTSGGGELFF	TGTGCCAGCAGCTTCTATACTAGCGGGGGCGGGGAGCTGTTTTTT
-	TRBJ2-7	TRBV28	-	CASTLNRPPYEQYF	TGTGCCAGCACCCTGAACAGACCCCCCTACGAGCAGTACTTC
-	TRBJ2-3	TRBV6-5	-	CATLVEGTATQYF	TGTGCCACCCTTGTGGAGGGGACCGCGACGCAGTATTTT
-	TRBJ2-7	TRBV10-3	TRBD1	CAISDSDRGSNEQYF	TGTGCCATCAGTGATTCGGACAGGGGAAGTAACGAGCAGTACTTC
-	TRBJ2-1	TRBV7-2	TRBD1	CGSSPRTGSHYEQFF	TGTGGCAGCAGCCCGCGGACAGGGTCTCACTATGAGCAGTTCTTC
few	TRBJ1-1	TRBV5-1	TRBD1	CASSRDRMNTEAFF	TGCGCCAGCAGCAGGGACAGGATGAACACTGAAGCTTTCTTT
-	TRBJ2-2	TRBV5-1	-	CASSSLPITGELFF	TGCGCCAGCAGTTCTTTACCAATCACCGGGGAGCTGTTTTTT
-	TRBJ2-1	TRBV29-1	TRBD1	CSVTGGNYNEQFF	TGCAGCGTTACAGGGGGGAACTACAATGAGCAGTTCTTC
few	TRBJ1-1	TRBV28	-	CASRPRRMNTEAFF	TGTGCCAGCAGACCCAGAAGGATGAACACTGAAGCTTTCTTT
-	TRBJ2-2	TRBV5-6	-	CASSPTGLRAGELFF	TGTGCCAGCAGCCCGACGGGACTGCGGGCCGGGGAGCTGTTTTTT
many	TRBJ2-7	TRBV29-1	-	CSVRGYLEQYF	TGCAGCGTGCGAGGGTACCTCGAGCAGTACTTC
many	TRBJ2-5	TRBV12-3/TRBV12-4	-	CASSPRQRQETQYF	TGTGCCAGCAGTCCCCGACAGAGACAAGAGACCCAGTACTTC
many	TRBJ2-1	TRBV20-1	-	CSARRGLNYNEQFF	TGCAGTGCTAGGCGGGGACTCAACTACAATGAGCAGTTCTTC
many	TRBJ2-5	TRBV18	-	CASSPSPAQETQYF	TGTGCCAGCTCACCGTCGCCTGCCCAAGAGACCCAGTACTTC
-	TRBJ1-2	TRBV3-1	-	CASSQSSGPYGYTF	TGTGCCAGCAGCCAATCGTCGGGCCCCTATGGCTACACCTTC
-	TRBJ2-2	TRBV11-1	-	CASSLVVVTGELFF	TGTGCCAGCAGCTTAGTGGTGGTCACCGGGGAGCTGTTTTTT
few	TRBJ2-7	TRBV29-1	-	CSVGLVYEQYF	TGCAGCGTTGGGCTAGTATACGAGCAGTACTTC
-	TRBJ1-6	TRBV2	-	CASIGGTGRSPLHF	TGTGCCAGCATCGGGGGCACGGGGAGGTCACCCCTCCACTTT
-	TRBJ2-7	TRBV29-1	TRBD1	CSAWTGESSYEQYF	TGCAGCGCCTGGACAGGGGAGAGCTCCTACGAGCAGTACTTC
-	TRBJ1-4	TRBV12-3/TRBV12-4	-	CASSLGPRTDEKLFF	TGTGCCAGCAGTTTAGGTCCTAGGACAGATGAAAAACTGTTTTTT
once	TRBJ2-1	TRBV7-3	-	CASSYDGSNEQFF	TGTGCCAGCAGCTACGACGGCAGCAATGAGCAGTTCTTC
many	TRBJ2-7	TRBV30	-	CAWRPQASGEQYF	TGTGCCTGGAGACCCCAGGCGAGTGGCGAGCAGTACTTC
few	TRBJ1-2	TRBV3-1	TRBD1	CASSQALQGNYGYTF	TGTGCCAGCAGCCAGGCACTACAGGGGAACTATGGCTACACCTTC
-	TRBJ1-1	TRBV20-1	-	CSAIRGVNTEAFF	TGCAGTGCCATCCGAGGGGTTAACACTGAAGCTTTCTTT
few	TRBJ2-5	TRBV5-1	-	CASSLDLGGNQETQYF	TGCGCCAGCAGCCTAGACCTCGGGGGAAACCAAGAGACCCAGTACTTC
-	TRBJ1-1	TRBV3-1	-	CASRAAGANTEAFF	TGTGCCAGCAGGGCCGCAGGGGCGAACACTGAAGCTTTCTTT
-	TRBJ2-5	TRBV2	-	CASSTEGRETQYF	TGTGCCAGCTCCACCGAGGGGAGAGAGACCCAGTACTTC
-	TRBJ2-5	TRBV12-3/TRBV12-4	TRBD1	CASSLRDSSQETQYF	TGTGCCAGCAGTTTACGGGACAGCTCCCAAGAGACCCAGTACTTC